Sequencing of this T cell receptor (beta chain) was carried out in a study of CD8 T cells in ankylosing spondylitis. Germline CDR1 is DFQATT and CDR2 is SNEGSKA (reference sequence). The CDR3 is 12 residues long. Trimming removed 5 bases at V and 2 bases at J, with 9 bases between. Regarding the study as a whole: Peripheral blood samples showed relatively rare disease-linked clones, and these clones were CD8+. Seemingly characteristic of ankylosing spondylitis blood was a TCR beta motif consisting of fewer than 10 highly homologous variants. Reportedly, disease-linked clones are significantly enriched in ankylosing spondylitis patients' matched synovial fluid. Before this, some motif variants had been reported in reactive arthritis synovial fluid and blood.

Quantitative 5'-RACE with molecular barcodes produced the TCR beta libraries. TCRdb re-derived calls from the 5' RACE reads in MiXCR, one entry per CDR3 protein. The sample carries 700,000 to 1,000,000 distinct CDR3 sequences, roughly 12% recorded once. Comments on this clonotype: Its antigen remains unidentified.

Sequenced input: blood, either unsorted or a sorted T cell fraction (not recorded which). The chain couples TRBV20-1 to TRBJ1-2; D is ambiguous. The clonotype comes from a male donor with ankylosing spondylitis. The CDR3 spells CSAVTDNYGYTF. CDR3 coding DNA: TGCAGTGCTGTTACAGACAACTATGGCTACACCTTC.